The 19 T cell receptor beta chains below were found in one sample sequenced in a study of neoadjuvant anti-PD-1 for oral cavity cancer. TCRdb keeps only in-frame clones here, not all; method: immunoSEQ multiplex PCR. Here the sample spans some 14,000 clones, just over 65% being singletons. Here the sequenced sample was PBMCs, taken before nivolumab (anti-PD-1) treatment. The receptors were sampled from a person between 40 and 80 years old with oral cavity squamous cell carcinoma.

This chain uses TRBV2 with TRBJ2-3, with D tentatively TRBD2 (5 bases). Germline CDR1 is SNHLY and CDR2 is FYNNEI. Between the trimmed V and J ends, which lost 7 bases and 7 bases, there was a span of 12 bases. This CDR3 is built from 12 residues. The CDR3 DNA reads TGTGCCAGCAATCCCCCGGGGAATACGCAGTATTTT. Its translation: CASNPPGNTQYF.

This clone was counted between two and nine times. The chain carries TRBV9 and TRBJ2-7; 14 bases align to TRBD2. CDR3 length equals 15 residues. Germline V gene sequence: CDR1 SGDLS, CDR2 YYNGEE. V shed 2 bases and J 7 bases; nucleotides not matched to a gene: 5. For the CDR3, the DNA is TGTGCCAGCAGCGTGGGACTAGCGGGGGCAGGGGAGCAGTACTTC. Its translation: CASSVGLAGAGEQYF.

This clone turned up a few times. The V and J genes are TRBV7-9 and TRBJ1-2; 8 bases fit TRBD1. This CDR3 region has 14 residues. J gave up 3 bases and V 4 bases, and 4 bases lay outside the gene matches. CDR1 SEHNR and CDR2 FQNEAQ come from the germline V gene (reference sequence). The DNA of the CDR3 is TGTGCCAGCAGCTCAGGGGGCGCATACTATGGCTACACCTTC. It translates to CASSSGGAYYGYTF.

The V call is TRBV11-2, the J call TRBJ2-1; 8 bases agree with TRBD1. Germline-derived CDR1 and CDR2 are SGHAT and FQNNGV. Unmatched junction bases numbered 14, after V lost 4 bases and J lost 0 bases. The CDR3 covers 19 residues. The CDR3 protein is CASSSIHYRGVSSYNEQFF. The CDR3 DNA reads TGTGCCAGCAGCTCGATTCACTACAGGGGGGTAAGCTCCTACAATGAGCAGTTCTTC. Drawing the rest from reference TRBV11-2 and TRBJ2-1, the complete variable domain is EAGVAQSPRYKIIEKRQSVAFWCNPISGHATLYWYQQILGQGPKLLIQFQNNGVVDDSQLPKDRFSAERLKGVDSTLKIQPAKLEDSAVYLCASSSIHYRGVSSYNEQFFGPGTRLTVL.

CDR3 DNA sequence: TGTGCCAGCAGTGGAATCAGGGGGCGATCATCTGGAAACACCATATATTTT. Translation: CASSGIRGRSSGNTIYF. This chain links TRBV6-1 with TRBJ1-3, with 8 bases identical to TRBD1. CDR3 length: 17 residues. Losses at the gene ends were 4 bases for V and 1 base for J; bases not matched to a gene: 9. Germline CDR1 MNHNS, CDR2 SASEGT.

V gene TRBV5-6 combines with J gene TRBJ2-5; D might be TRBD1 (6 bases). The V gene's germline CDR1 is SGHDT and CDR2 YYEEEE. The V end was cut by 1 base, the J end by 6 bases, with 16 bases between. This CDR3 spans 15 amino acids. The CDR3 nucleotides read TGTGCCAGCAGCTTGCGGCTGGGGGCCGGAAAGACCCAGTACTTC. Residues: CASSLRLGAGKTQYF. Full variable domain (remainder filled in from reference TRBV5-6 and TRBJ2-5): DAGVTQSPTHLIKTRGQQVTLRCSPKSGHDTVSWYQQALGQGPQFIFQYYEEEERQRGNFPDRFSGHQFPNYSSELNVNALLLGDSALYLCASSLRLGAGKTQYFGPGTRLLVL.

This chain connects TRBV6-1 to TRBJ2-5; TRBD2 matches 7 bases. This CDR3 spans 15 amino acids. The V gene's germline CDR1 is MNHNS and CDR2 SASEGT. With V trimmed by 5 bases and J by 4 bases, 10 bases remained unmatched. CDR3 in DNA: TGTGCCAGCAGTTGGGACTACCTCTCCCGAGAGACCCAGTACTTC. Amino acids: CASSWDYLSRETQYF.

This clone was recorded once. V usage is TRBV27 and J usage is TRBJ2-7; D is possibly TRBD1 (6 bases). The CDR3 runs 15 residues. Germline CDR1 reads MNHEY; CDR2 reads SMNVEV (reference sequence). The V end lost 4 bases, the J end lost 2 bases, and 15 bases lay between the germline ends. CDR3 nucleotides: TGTGCCAGCAGTTGGTTACAGGGTCCGCCCTACGAGCAGTACTTC. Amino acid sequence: CASSWLQGPPYEQYF.

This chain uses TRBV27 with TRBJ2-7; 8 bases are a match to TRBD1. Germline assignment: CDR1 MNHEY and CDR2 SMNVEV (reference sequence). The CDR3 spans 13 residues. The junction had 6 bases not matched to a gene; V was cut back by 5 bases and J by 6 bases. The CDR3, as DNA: TGTGCCAGCAGTCTTCGGACAGGGAGCGAGCAGTACTTC. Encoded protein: CASSLRTGSEQYF.

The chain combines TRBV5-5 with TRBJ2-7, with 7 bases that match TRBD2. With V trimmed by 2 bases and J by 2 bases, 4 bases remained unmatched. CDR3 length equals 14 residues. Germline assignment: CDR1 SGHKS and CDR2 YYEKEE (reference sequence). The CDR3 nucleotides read TGTGCCAGCAGCTTCGCGGGAGAAACCTACGAGCAGTACTTC. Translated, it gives CASSFAGETYEQYF.

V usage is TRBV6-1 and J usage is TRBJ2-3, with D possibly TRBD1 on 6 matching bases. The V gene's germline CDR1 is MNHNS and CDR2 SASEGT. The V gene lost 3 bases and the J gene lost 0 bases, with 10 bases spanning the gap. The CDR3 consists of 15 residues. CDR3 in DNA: TGTGCCAGCAGTGATTACAGGGCTAGCACAGATACGCAGTATTTT. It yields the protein CASSDYRASTDTQYF.

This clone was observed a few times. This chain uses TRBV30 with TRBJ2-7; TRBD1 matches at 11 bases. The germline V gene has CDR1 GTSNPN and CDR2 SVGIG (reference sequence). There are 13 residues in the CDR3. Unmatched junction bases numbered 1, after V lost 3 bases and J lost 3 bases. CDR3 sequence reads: CAWRGTGGYEQYF. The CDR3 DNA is TGTGCCTGGAGGGGGACAGGGGGCTACGAGCAGTACTTC.

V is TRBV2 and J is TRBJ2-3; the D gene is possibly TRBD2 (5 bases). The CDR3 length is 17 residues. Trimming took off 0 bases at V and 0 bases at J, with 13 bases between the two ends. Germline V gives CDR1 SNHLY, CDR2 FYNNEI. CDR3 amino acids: CASSEASSVTSTDTQYF. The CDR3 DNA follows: TGTGCCAGCAGTGAAGCGAGTAGCGTAACTAGCACAGATACGCAGTATTTT.

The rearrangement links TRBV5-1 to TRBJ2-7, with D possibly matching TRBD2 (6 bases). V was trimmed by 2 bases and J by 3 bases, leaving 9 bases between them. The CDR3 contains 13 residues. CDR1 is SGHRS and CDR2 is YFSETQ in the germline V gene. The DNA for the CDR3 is TGCGCCAGCAGCTTCTCGGGGGACTACGAGCAGTACTTC. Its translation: CASSFSGDYEQYF.

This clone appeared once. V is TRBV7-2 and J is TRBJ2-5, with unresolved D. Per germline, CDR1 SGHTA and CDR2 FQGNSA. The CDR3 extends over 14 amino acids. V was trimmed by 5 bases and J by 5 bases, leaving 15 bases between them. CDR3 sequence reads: CASSAGSRRETQYF. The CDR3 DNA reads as TGTGCCAGCAGCGCCGGATCCAGAAGGGAGACCCAGTACTTC.

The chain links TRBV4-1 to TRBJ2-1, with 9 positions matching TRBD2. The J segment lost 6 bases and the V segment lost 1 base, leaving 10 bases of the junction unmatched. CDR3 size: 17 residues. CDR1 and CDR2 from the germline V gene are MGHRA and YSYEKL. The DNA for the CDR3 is TGCGCCAGCAGCCAAGTCTTGGGGGCGGGAGGGTTCAATGAGCAGTTCTTC. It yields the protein CASSQVLGAGGFNEQFF.

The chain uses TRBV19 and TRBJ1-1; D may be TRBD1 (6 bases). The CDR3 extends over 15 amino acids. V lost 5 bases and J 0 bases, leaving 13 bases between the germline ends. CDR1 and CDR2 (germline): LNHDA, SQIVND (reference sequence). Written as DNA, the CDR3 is TGTGCCAGTAGTTCACGGACAGAAGTGAACACTGAAGCTTTCTTT. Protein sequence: CASSSRTEVNTEAFF.

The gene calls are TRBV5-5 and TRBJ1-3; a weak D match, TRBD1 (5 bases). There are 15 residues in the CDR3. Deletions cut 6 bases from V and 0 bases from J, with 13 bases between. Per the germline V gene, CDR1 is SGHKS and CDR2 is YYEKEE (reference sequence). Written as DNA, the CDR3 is TGTGCCAGCATCCGGGACCCTGGCTCTGGAAACACCATATATTTT. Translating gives CASIRDPGSGNTIYF.

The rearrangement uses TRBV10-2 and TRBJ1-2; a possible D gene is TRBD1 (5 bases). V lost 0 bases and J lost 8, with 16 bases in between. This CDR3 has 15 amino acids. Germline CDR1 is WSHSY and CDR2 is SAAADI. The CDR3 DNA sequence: TGCGCCAGCAGTGAGTCGGCCCTCGGGGCGGACGGCTACACCTTC. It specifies CASSESALGADGYTF.